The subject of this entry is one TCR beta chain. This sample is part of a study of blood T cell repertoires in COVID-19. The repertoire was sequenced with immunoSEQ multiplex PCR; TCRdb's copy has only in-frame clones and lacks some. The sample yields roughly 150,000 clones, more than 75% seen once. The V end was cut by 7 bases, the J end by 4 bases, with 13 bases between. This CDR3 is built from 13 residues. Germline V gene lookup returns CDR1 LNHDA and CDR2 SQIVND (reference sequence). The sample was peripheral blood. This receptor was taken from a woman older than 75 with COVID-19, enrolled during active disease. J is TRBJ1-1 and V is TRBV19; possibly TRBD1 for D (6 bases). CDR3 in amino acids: CASTQQGGTEAFF. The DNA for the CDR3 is TGTGCCAGTACCCAACAGGGTGGCACTGAAGCTTTCTTT.